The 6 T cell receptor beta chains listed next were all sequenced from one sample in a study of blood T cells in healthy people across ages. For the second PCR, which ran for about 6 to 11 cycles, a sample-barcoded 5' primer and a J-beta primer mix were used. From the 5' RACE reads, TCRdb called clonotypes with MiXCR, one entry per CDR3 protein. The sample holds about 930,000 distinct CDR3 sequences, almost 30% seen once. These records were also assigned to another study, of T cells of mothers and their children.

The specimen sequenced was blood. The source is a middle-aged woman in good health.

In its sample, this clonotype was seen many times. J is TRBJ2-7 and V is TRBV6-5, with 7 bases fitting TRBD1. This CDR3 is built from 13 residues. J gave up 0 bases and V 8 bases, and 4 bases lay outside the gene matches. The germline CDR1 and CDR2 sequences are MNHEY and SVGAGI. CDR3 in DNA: TGTGCCAGCCTCGGGACAGACTCCTACGAGCAGTACTTC. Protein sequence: CASLGTDSYEQYF.

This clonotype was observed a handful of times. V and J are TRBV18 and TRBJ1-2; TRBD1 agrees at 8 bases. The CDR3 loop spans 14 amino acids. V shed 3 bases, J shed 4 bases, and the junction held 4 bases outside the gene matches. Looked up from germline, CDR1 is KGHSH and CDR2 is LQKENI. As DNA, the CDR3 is TGTGCCAGCTCACCGACAGGGGTTGGCTATGGCTACACCTTC. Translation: CASSPTGVGYGYTF.

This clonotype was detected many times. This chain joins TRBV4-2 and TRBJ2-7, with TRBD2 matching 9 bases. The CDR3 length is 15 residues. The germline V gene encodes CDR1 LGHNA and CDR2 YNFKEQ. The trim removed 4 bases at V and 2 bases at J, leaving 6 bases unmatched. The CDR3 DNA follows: TGTGCCAGCAGCCTCCGCGGGGGGGCGGCCTACGAGCAGTACTTC. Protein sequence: CASSLRGGAAYEQYF.

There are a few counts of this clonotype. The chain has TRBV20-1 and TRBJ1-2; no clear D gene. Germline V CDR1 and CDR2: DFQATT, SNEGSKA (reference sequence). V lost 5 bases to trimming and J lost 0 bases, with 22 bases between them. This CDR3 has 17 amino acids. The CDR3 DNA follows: TGCAGTGCTCCCCCGAGACGAAGGTGGAGAACTAACTATGGCTACACCTTC. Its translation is CSAPPRRRWRTNYGYTF.

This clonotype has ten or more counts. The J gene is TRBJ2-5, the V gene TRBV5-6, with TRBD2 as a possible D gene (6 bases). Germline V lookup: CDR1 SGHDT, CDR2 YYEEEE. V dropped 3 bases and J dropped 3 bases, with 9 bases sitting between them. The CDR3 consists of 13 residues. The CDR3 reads CASSSGLKETQYF. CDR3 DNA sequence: TGTGCCAGCAGCTCCGGACTAAAAGAGACCCAGTACTTC.

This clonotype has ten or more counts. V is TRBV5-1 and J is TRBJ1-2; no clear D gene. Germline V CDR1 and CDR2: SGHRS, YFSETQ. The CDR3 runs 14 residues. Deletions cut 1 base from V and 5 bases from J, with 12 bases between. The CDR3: CASSLTLDKYGYTF. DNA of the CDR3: TGCGCCAGCAGCTTGACCCTTGACAAGTATGGCTACACCTTC.